Shown below are 16 T cell receptor beta chains from a single sample sequenced in a study of beta chain features in type 1 diabetes. Investigators reverse transcribed all isolated RNA, so they sequenced expressed TCRB transcripts. Data came from immunoSEQ multiplex PCR; TCRdb stores just in-frame clones and leaves some out. The table lists roughly 380,000 clones, roughly a fifth of them singletons, with 0.044% in the top ten. Sequencing used naive CD4+ T cells from blood. These receptors were obtained from a young woman in good health.

V and J are TRBV30 and TRBJ2-5; TRBD2 agrees at 15 bases. The CDR3 runs to 16 residues. Germline CDR1 is GTSNPN and CDR2 is SVGIG (reference sequence). V gave up 2 bases and J gave up 5 bases; unmatched junction bases: 6. The CDR3 loop is CAWSLGTSGRRETQYF. CDR3 DNA: TGTGCCTGGAGTCTAGGGACTAGCGGGAGGAGGGAGACCCAGTACTTC.

This clone has only a few counts. The chain combines TRBV11-3 with TRBJ2-5; D remains unclear. V was clipped by 1 base and J by 4 bases, with 4 bases between them. This CDR3 has 12 residues. Germline V gives CDR1 SGHNT, CDR2 YENEEA. In nucleotides, the CDR3 is TGTGCCAGCAGCTTAGCTTCAGAGACCCAGTACTTC. Amino acids: CASSLASETQYF.

The chain links TRBV4-1 to TRBJ2-1; 7 bases are shared with TRBD2. Germline CDR1 and CDR2: MGHRA and YSYEKL. CDR3 length: 17 residues. Trimming at V came to 3 bases and at J to 4 bases, leaving 12 bases not matched to a gene. The CDR3 reads CASSHPRGRARYNEQFF. Written as DNA, the CDR3 is TGCGCCAGCAGCCATCCCCGGGGGAGGGCGAGGTACAATGAGCAGTTCTTC.

This chain links TRBV7-9 with TRBJ2-5, with 7 bases identical to TRBD1. The junction had 3 bases not matched to a gene; V was cut back by 4 bases and J by 4 bases. Germline CDR1 is SEHNR and CDR2 is FQNEAQ (reference sequence). The CDR3 has 13 residues. The CDR3 DNA reads as TGTGCCAGCAGCTCGTGGGACAGAGAGACCCAGTACTTC. The encoded protein is CASSSWDRETQYF.

A few counts support this clone. The chain carries TRBV5-1 and TRBJ2-5, with a weak D call TRBD1 (6 bases). Looked up from germline, CDR1 is SGHRS and CDR2 is YFSETQ. This CDR3 region has 15 residues. V was trimmed by 4 bases and J by 0 bases, leaving 13 bases between them. In DNA, the CDR3 is TGCGCCAGCAGCCGGACGAGGGGGAACCAAGAGACCCAGTACTTC. It codes for CASSRTRGNQETQYF.

This chain uses TRBV30 with TRBJ2-1, with 7 bases lining up with TRBD1. This CDR3 region has 14 residues. CDR1 and CDR2 from the germline V gene are GTSNPN and SVGIG (reference sequence). The trim removed 0 bases at V and 4 bases at J, leaving 3 bases unmatched. The CDR3 DNA reads as TGTGCCTGGAGTGTAACCAGGGGGTACAATGAGCAGTTCTTC. Residues: CAWSVTRGYNEQFF.

The chain employs TRBV5-6 and TRBJ2-1; the D is unclear. The CDR3 loop spans 12 amino acids. V gave up 6 bases and J gave up 6 bases, with 10 bases separating them. The germline V gene has CDR1 SGHDT and CDR2 YYEEEE. The CDR3 bases are TGTGCCAGCACCTGGTCCGGCAATGAGCAGTTCTTC. This codes for CASTWSGNEQFF.

This rearrangement joins TRBV9 to TRBJ2-5; the D gene is possibly TRBD1 (6 bases). This CDR3 has 14 residues. Trimming pared 4 bases from V and 3 bases from J, leaving 13 bases between. CDR1 SGDLS and CDR2 YYNGEE come from the germline V gene. The CDR3 region has the DNA TGTGCCAGCAGCCTCACGGACAGAAAAGAGACCCAGTACTTC. Its protein product is CASSLTDRKETQYF.

This clone was seen more than once but under ten times. The chain joins TRBV30 to TRBJ1-1; tentatively, D is TRBD1 (6 bases). CDR3 length: 10 amino acids. V gave up 2 bases and J gave up 10 bases, with 8 bases separating them. Germline loops: CDR1 GTSNPN, CDR2 SVGIG (reference sequence). The DNA for the CDR3 is TGTGCCTGGAGTCAGGGGCGAGCTTTCTTT. It translates to CAWSQGRAFF. The whole variable domain, filled in from reference TRBV30 and TRBJ1-1, reads SQTIHQWPATLVQPVGSPLSLECTVEGTSNPNLYWYRQAAGRGLQLLFYSVGIGQISSEVPQNLSASRPQDRQFILSSKKLLLSDSGFYLCAWSQGRAFFGQGTRLTVV.

This clone was seen a single time. The chain couples TRBV30 to TRBJ1-1; 10 nucleotides agree with TRBD1. The CDR3 consists of 13 residues. The trim removed 3 bases at V and 5 bases at J, leaving 3 bases unmatched. Germline CDR1 is GTSNPN and CDR2 is SVGIG (reference sequence). The CDR3 DNA reads TGTGCCTGGAGCGGACAGGGGGAGACTGAAGCTTTCTTT. Encoded protein: CAWSGQGETEAFF. Based on the CDR3 plus reference TRBV30 and TRBJ1-1, the full variable domain is SQTIHQWPATLVQPVGSPLSLECTVEGTSNPNLYWYRQAAGRGLQLLFYSVGIGQISSEVPQNLSASRPQDRQFILSSKKLLLSDSGFYLCAWSGQGETEAFFGQGTRLTVV.

The chain combines TRBV7-9 with TRBJ2-5; D is perhaps TRBD1 (5 bases). Looked up from germline, CDR1 is SEHNR and CDR2 is FQNEAQ (reference sequence). V lost 5 bases to trimming and J lost 2 bases, with 9 bases between them. This CDR3 has 13 amino acids. The CDR3 DNA follows: TGTGCCAGCAGCACACAGGTACAAGAGACCCAGTACTTC. This sequence encodes CASSTQVQETQYF.

This rearrangement joins TRBV9 to TRBJ2-7; D may be TRBD2 (6 bases). Germline loops: CDR1 SGDLS, CDR2 YYNGEE. V lost 0 bases and J 6 bases, leaving 13 bases between the germline ends. This CDR3 has 14 residues. CDR3 protein: CASSVGLRDGEQYF. In DNA form, the CDR3 reads TGTGCCAGCAGCGTAGGTTTGCGGGATGGCGAGCAGTACTTC.

This clone has a handful of counts. The CDR3 region has the DNA TGTGCCAGTGCGGGCAGCTACGAGCAGTACTTC. Its translation is CASAGSYEQYF. The V and J genes are TRBV19 and TRBJ2-7; possibly TRBD2 for D (5 bases). V shed 8 bases and J shed 3 bases, with 8 bases lying between them. Looked up from germline, CDR1 is LNHDA and CDR2 is SQIVND (reference sequence). The CDR3 is 11 residues long. The variable domain in full, completed from reference TRBV19 and TRBJ2-7, reads DGGITQSPKYLFRKEGQNVTLSCEQNLNHDAMYWYRQDPGQGLRLIYYSQIVNDFQKGDIAEGYSVSREKKESFPLTVTSAQKNPTAFYLCASAGSYEQYFGPGTRLTVT.

This clone was detected only a few times. CDR3 amino acids: CASSQTYLSTDTQYF. The CDR3 coding sequence is TGCGCCAGCAGCCAGACTTACCTATCCACAGATACGCAGTATTTT. The chain combines TRBV4-1 with TRBJ2-3; no reliable D call. This CDR3 is built from 15 residues. With 3 bases removed from V and 2 bases from J, the gap between germline ends came to 12 bases. Germline values: CDR1 MGHRA, CDR2 YSYEKL.

V gene TRBV30 combines with J gene TRBJ2-7; D possibly corresponds to TRBD1 (5 bases). This CDR3 comprises 14 residues. Germline V lookup: CDR1 GTSNPN, CDR2 SVGIG (reference sequence). Deletions cut 1 base from V and 10 bases from J, with 20 bases between. DNA for the CDR3: TGTGCCTGGAGTGGAGGAAAGGGGCTCCAAACCCAGTACTTC. This encodes CAWSGGKGLQTQYF.

This clone was detected only a few times. This chain connects TRBV2 to TRBJ2-5; 14 nucleotides agree with TRBD2. Germline loops: CDR1 SNHLY, CDR2 FYNNEI. The CDR3 has 14 amino acids. V lost 5 bases to trimming and J lost 9 bases; unmatched junction nucleotides: 5. This CDR3 reads CASSQRTSGGSQYF. DNA for the CDR3: TGTGCCAGCAGTCAACGGACTAGCGGGGGGTCCCAGTACTTC.